Shown below are 27 T cell receptor beta chains from a single sample sequenced in a study of response to subunit inactivated influenza vaccine (dated by TCRdb to 2017 to 2018). Preparation of the library involved RT-PCR. Sequencing instrument: Illumina HiSeq 2500. TCRdb redid the processing of the public reads, applying fastp at Q25 and MiXCR, and retained in-frame beta chains. Each CDR3 protein appears once, grouped with its most common genes and DNA. A total of some 850,000 distinct CDR3 sequences appear in this sample, under 20% of them only once. Roughly 10% of the sample lies in the top ten. The source was PBMCs from blood, collected about 5 days after vaccination. The receptors derive from a man over 45 who received an inactivated influenza vaccine. Donor details come from another sample of the same person, matched by shared clones.

Only a few counts were recorded for this clonotype. The gene calls are TRBV20-1 and TRBJ2-5, with a weak D call TRBD1 (5 bases). V was clipped by 0 bases and J by 1 base, with 12 bases between them. This CDR3 comprises 15 residues. Germline V gene lookup returns CDR1 DFQATT and CDR2 SNEGSKA (reference sequence). The CDR3 spells CSARDLQGFQETQYF. CDR3 nucleotides: TGCAGTGCTAGAGATCTCCAGGGATTCCAAGAGACCCAGTACTTC.

This chain joins TRBV5-1 and TRBJ2-3; D is perhaps TRBD1 (5 bases). The V end was cut by 4 bases, the J end by 4 bases, with 16 bases between. The CDR3 consists of 15 residues. From germline, CDR1 is SGHRS and CDR2 YFSETQ. In nucleotides, the CDR3 is TGCGCCAGCAGCCTCCCCCGACAGACCCCAGATACGCAGTATTTT. As protein: CASSLPRQTPDTQYF.

This clonotype came up a few times. CDR3 amino acids: CASSFTDFYEQYF. The CDR3 bases are TGTGCCAGCAGCTTCACAGATTTCTACGAGCAGTACTTC. The chain joins TRBV5-5 to TRBJ2-7; D remains unclear. The V end lost 2 bases, the J end lost 3 bases, and 9 bases lay between the germline ends. The CDR3 has 13 residues. Germline assignment: CDR1 SGHKS and CDR2 YYEKEE (reference sequence).

This clonotype has a handful of counts. This sequence joins TRBV10-3 and TRBJ1-2; D might be TRBD1 (5 bases). Trimming stripped 3 bases from V and 4 bases from J, with 12 bases between. Germline CDR1 and CDR2: ENHRY and SYGVKD. The CDR3 is 14 residues long. The chain's CDR3 is CAISDQQATYGYTF. Here the CDR3 DNA reads TGTGCCATCAGTGACCAACAGGCGACCTATGGCTACACCTTC.

This clonotype turned up a few times. The V and J genes are TRBV20-1 and TRBJ2-1, with D possibly called TRBD1 or TRBD2 (5 bases each). Trimming took 3 bases from V and 2 from J, leaving 17 bases between them. This CDR3 comprises 16 residues. CDR1 DFQATT and CDR2 SNEGSKA come from the germline V gene (reference sequence). The CDR3 nucleotides read TGCAGTGCTAGCCCCCCCCCAGCGGACACCTACAATGAGCAGTTCTTC. Translated: CSASPPPADTYNEQFF.

This chain connects TRBV7-2 to TRBJ2-2; 8 bases align to TRBD2. Germline assignment: CDR1 SGHTA and CDR2 FQGNSA. The CDR3 is 16 residues long. The trim removed 1 base at V and 4 bases at J, leaving 5 bases unmatched. CDR3 nucleotide sequence: TGTGCCAGCAGCTTAGGTGGCGGGGGGAGCACCGGGGAGCTGTTTTTT. Protein product: CASSLGGGGSTGELFF.

The chain has TRBV12-3 or TRBV12-4 and TRBJ2-7; D is possibly TRBD1 (5 bases). The CDR3 spans 15 residues. Trimming took off 4 bases at V and 2 bases at J, with 15 bases between the two ends. The CDR3 region has the DNA TGTGCCAGCAGTTCCGGAGCGCCGGACACCTACGAGCAGTACTTC. Translating it yields CASSSGAPDTYEQYF.

The chain employs TRBV9 and TRBJ2-3; the D gene is possibly TRBD1 (5 bases). The CDR3 spans 14 residues. V lost 2 bases and J lost 4, with 11 bases in between. Germline V CDR1 and CDR2: SGDLS, YYNGEE. CDR3 sequence: CASSVSLGPDTQYF. As DNA, the CDR3 is TGTGCCAGCAGCGTCTCGTTGGGGCCAGATACGCAGTATTTT. Using reference TRBV9 and TRBJ2-3 for the parts outside the CDR3, the full variable domain is DSGVTQTPKHLITATGQRVTLRCSPRSGDLSVYWYQQSLDQGLQFLIQYYNGEERAKGNILERFSAQQFPDLHSELNLSSLELGDSALYFCASSVSLGPDTQYFGPGTRLTVL.

This clonotype was detected ten times or more. The chain has TRBV12-3 or TRBV12-4 and TRBJ2-5, with a possible D match to TRBD2 (7 bases). The CDR3 contains 12 residues. V was pared by 3 bases and J by 10 bases, with 12 bases between. CDR3 sequence reads: CASSFGGRDQYF. In DNA form, the CDR3 reads TGTGCCAGCAGTTTCGGGGGGCGGGACCAGTACTTC.

The chain uses TRBV9 and TRBJ1-1; no clear D gene. The CDR3 contains 16 residues. Germline loops: CDR1 SGDLS, CDR2 YYNGEE. V was cut by 2 bases and J by 1 base, with 15 bases left in between. For the CDR3, the DNA is TGTGCCAGCAGCGTCGGTGAGGGCTATGGGAACACTGAAGCTTTCTTT. Translated, it gives CASSVGEGYGNTEAFF.

The chain recombines TRBV9 with TRBJ2-2, with 10 bases lining up with TRBD2. Germline-derived CDR1 and CDR2 are SGDLS and YYNGEE. CDR3 length: 17 residues. J lost 4 bases, V lost 2 bases, and 8 bases had no gene match. The chain's CDR3 is CASSVKPSGSGTGELFF. The CDR3 nucleotides read TGTGCCAGCAGCGTGAAGCCTAGCGGGAGTGGCACCGGGGAGCTGTTTTTT.

The genes are TRBV10-3 and TRBJ2-7; D remains ambiguous. Trimming took off 5 bases at V and 5 bases at J, with 13 bases between the two ends. Germline assignment: CDR1 ENHRY and CDR2 SYGVKD. The CDR3 contains 13 residues. CDR3 sequence (DNA): TGTGCCATCAGTACCCCGTCTTTGGACGAGCAGTACTTC. It codes for CAISTPSLDEQYF.

This clonotype showed up many times. V gene TRBV4-2 combines with J gene TRBJ2-3, with D hard to call. V dropped 3 bases and J dropped 6 bases, with 13 bases sitting between them. This CDR3 contains 14 residues. Germline values: CDR1 LGHNA, CDR2 YNFKEQ. The CDR3 nucleotides read TGTGCCAGCAGCCAGGGAAATATGGTGGATACGCAGTATTTT. The encoded protein is CASSQGNMVDTQYF.

This clonotype appeared many times. The CDR3 loop reads CASSLYNQPQHF. As DNA, the CDR3 is TGTGCCAGCAGCTTATATAATCAGCCCCAGCATTTT. The J gene is TRBJ1-5, the V gene TRBV7-2; D gene unclear. The germline V gene has CDR1 SGHTA and CDR2 FQGNSA. V lost 2 bases, J lost 4 bases, and 3 bases lay in between. The CDR3 is 12 amino acids.

This clonotype was detected many times. Written as DNA, the CDR3 is TGTGCCATCAGTGAGTACTCCATGGAGACTACCGGGGAGCTGTTTTTT. Translating it yields CAISEYSMETTGELFF. The chain has TRBV10-3 and TRBJ2-2; unclear D gene. V was trimmed by 1 base and J by 5 bases, leaving 14 bases between them. The CDR3 contains 16 residues. Germline assignment: CDR1 ENHRY and CDR2 SYGVKD.

The table lists this clonotype with many counts. The V call is TRBV20-1, the J call TRBJ2-1; D ambiguous. The ends were cut back, 0 bases at V and 4 bases at J, with 4 bases in the middle. The CDR3 totals 12 residues. Per the germline V gene, CDR1 is DFQATT and CDR2 is SNEGSKA (reference sequence). CDR3 amino acids: CSARDLYNEQFF. The CDR3 coding sequence is TGCAGTGCTAGAGACCTATACAATGAGCAGTTCTTC.

The CDR3 sequence: CASSLWGSDTQYF. The CDR3 nucleotides are TGTGCCAGCAGCTTATGGGGCTCCGATACGCAGTATTTT. This chain connects TRBV13 to TRBJ2-3; a possible D gene is TRBD1 (5 bases). Trimming shortened V by 2 bases and J by 6 bases, and 9 bases separated the two germline ends. This CDR3 spans 13 amino acids. Germline V gives CDR1 PRHDT, CDR2 FYEKMQ (reference sequence).

The chain is built from TRBV20-1 and TRBJ2-7; D is undetermined. CDR1 DFQATT and CDR2 SNEGSKA come from the germline V gene (reference sequence). This CDR3 region has 11 residues. Trimming removed 6 bases from V and 3 bases from J, with 9 bases in between. CDR3: CSATTDYEQYF. DNA of the CDR3: TGCAGTGCCACCACAGACTACGAGCAGTACTTC.

This clonotype was counted at least ten times. V gene TRBV12-3 or TRBV12-4 combines with J gene TRBJ2-1; TRBD1 matches at 12 bases. J was trimmed by 10 bases and V by 6 bases; bases with no gene match: 7. This CDR3 region has 14 residues. The CDR3, as DNA: TGTGCCAGCAGACCCGGGACAGGGGGCGAAGAGCAGTTCTTC. Translating gives CASRPGTGGEEQFF.

The chain couples TRBV18 to TRBJ2-5; TRBD2 aligns across 7 bases. Trimming removed 1 base from V and 2 bases from J; junction bases left unmatched: 7. This CDR3 is built from 16 residues. Germline V lookup: CDR1 KGHSH, CDR2 LQKENI. In nucleotides, the CDR3 is TGTGCCAGCTCACCACGGGCTAGCGGAAAACAAGAGACCCAGTACTTC. It specifies CASSPRASGKQETQYF. The complete variable domain, with remaining parts taken from reference TRBV18 and TRBJ2-5, reads NAGVMQNPRHLVRRRGQEARLRCSPMKGHSHVYWYRQLPEEGLKFMVYLQKENIIDESGMPKERFSAEFPKEGPSILRIQQVVRGDSAAYFCASSPRASGKQETQYFGPGTRLLVL.

V usage is TRBV27 and J usage is TRBJ2-2, with no clear D. The V gene's germline CDR1 is MNHEY and CDR2 SMNVEV (reference sequence). This CDR3 spans 14 amino acids. V was cut by 6 bases and J by 4 bases, with 12 bases left in between. CDR3 sequence: CASRDQWFTGELFF. The DNA for the CDR3 is TGTGCCAGCAGGGACCAGTGGTTCACCGGGGAGCTGTTTTTT.

Ten or more counts support this clonotype. V gene TRBV12-3 or TRBV12-4 combines with J gene TRBJ1-2; TRBD1 agrees at 11 bases. Germline trimming cut 5 bases from V and 3 bases from J; bases unmatched to any gene: 5. The CDR3 spans 15 residues. CDR3 sequence: CASSVGQGADYGYTF. DNA for the CDR3: TGTGCCAGCAGTGTCGGACAGGGGGCAGACTATGGCTACACCTTC.

There are a few counts of this clonotype. V is TRBV29-1 and J is TRBJ2-1; 9 positions agree with TRBD1. The CDR3 is 17 residues long. In germline, CDR1 is SQVTM, CDR2 ANQGSEA. Trimming took 3 bases from V and 0 from J; bases not matched to a gene: 9. The DNA of the CDR3 is TGCAGCGTTGAGGGGGACAGGGCTTTCAGCTCCTACAATGAGCAGTTCTTC. Amino acids: CSVEGDRAFSSYNEQFF.

In this sample, this clonotype turned up a few times. V and J are TRBV5-6 and TRBJ2-7, with D possibly matching TRBD1 (6 bases). V gave up 7 bases and J gave up 2 bases, with 16 bases separating them. Germline assignment: CDR1 SGHDT and CDR2 YYEEEE. CDR3 length: 14 residues. CDR3 in DNA: TGTGCCAGCGCCACGGCCGGACAGCCCTACGAGCAGTACTTC. This encodes CASATAGQPYEQYF.

The V call is TRBV10-3, the J call TRBJ1-1, with D perhaps TRBD1 (6 bases). The CDR3 covers 13 residues. The germline CDR1 and CDR2 sequences are ENHRY and SYGVKD. Trimming stripped 7 bases from V and 1 base from J, with 10 bases between. The DNA of the CDR3 is TGTGCCATCACTGACAGGCCGAACACTGAAGCTTTCTTT. It is translated as CAITDRPNTEAFF.

The rearrangement links TRBV7-2 to TRBJ2-1, with 11 bases aligning to TRBD1. The J segment lost 9 bases and the V segment lost 4 bases, leaving 8 bases of the junction unmatched. CDR3 size: 15 residues. Germline values: CDR1 SGHTA, CDR2 FQGNSA. The CDR3 here is CASSSGQGGSGEQFF. DNA for the CDR3: TGTGCCAGCAGCTCGGGACAGGGGGGATCAGGTGAGCAGTTCTTC.

A word on this clonotype: One end of the junction fails to match germline, which may point to a read error. J is TRBJ2-5 and V is TRBV5-1, with 10 bases that match TRBD1. The length of the CDR3 is 17 residues. Germline-derived CDR1 and CDR2 are SGHRS and YFSETQ. Here the CDR3 reads CACSPGDGTGEKETQYF. The CDR3 nucleotides are TGCGCCTGCAGCCCGGGCGACGGGACAGGGGAAAAAGAGACCCAGTACTTC.